These 2 T cell receptor beta chains came from one sample sequenced in a study of blood T cell repertoires in COVID-19. Clones were read by immunoSEQ multiplex PCR, and TCRdb kept only the in-frame ones, dropping some. Counted here are nearly 350,000 clones, around 80% occurring once; the ten biggest clones make up about 3%. Input material: peripheral blood. These TCRs come from a man aged 30 to 39 with active or convalescent COVID-19.

The chain is built from TRBV27 and TRBJ1-1; maybe TRBD1 (6 bases). This CDR3 is built from 13 residues. Germline-derived CDR1 and CDR2 are MNHEY and SMNVEV (reference sequence). V lost 4 bases, J lost 11 bases, and 17 bases lay in between. In DNA form, the CDR3 reads TGTGCCAGCAGTTGGGGGCGCGGGGGATTGGCTTTCTTT. Translation: CASSWGRGGLAFF.

The chain recombines TRBV4-1 with TRBJ2-1; 8 bases agree with TRBD1. Germline assignment: CDR1 MGHRA and CDR2 YSYEKL. The V gene end was trimmed by 6 bases and the J gene end by 10 bases; junction bases not matched to a gene: 14. The CDR3 totals 15 residues. The chain's CDR3 is CASRPGDRYSGEQFF. The CDR3 region has the DNA TGCGCCAGCAGACCGGGGGACAGGTACTCCGGGGAGCAGTTCTTC.